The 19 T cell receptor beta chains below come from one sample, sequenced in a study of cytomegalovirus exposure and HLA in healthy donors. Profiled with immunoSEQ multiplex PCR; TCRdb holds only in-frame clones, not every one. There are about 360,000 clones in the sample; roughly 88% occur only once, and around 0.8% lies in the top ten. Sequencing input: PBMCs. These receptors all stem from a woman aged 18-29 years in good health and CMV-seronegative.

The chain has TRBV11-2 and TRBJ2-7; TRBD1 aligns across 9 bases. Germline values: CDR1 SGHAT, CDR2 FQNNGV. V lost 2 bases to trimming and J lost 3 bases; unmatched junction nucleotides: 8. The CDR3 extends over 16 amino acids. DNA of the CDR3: TGTGCCAGCAGCTTACTCACCGGGACAGGGTACTACGAGCAGTACTTC. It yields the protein CASSLLTGTGYYEQYF.

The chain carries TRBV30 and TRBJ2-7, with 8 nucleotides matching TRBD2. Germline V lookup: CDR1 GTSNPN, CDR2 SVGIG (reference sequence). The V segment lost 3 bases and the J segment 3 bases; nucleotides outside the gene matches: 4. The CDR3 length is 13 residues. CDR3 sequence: CAWSPGLGYEQYF. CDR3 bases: TGTGCCTGGAGCCCGGGACTAGGCTACGAGCAGTACTTC.

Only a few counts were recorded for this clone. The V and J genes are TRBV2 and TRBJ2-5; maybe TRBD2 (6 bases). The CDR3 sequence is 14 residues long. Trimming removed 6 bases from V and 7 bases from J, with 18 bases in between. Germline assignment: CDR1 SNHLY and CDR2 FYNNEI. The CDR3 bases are TGTGCCAGCAGGGCCCGGGACTCAATGGGGACCCAGTACTTC. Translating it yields CASRARDSMGTQYF.

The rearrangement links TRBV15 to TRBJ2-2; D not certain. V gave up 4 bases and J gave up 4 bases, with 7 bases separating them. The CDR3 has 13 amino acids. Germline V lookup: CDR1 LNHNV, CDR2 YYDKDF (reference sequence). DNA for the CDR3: TGTGCCACCAGCAAACAGACCACCGGGGAGCTGTTTTTT. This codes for CATSKQTTGELFF.

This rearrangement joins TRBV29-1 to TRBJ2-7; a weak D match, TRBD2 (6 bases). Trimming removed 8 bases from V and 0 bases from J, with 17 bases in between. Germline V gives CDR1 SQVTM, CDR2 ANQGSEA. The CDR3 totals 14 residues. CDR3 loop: CSSSGTFSSYEQYF. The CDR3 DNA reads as TGCAGCTCTTCCGGGACTTTCAGCTCCTACGAGCAGTACTTC.

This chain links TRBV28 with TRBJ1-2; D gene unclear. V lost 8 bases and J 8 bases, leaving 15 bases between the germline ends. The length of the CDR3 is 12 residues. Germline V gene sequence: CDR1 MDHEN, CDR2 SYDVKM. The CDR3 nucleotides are TGTGCCAGCGCAAAAGTTCCGCGGGGCTACACCTTC. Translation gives CASAKVPRGYTF.

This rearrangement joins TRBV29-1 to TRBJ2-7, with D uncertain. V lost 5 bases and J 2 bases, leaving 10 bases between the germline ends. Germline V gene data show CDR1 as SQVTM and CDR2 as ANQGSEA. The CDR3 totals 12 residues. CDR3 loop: CSVNNNPYEQYF. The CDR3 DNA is TGCAGCGTTAATAACAATCCCTACGAGCAGTACTTC.

The CDR3 is CASSPGTGHQETQYF. The CDR3 region has the DNA TGTGCCAGCTCACCGGGGACAGGCCACCAAGAGACCCAGTACTTC. V gene TRBV18 combines with J gene TRBJ2-5; 8 nucleotides line up with TRBD1. Trimming cost V 3 bases and J 0 bases; bases outside gene matches: 3. The CDR3 loop spans 15 amino acids. CDR1 is KGHSH, CDR2 LQKENI, per germline.

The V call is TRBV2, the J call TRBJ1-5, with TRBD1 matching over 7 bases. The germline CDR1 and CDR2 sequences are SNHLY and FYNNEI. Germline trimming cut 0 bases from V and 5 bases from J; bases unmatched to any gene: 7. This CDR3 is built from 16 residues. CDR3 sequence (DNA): TGTGCCAGCAGTGAAGCTCGACAGGGTCGGTATCAGCCCCAGCATTTT. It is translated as CASSEARQGRYQPQHF.

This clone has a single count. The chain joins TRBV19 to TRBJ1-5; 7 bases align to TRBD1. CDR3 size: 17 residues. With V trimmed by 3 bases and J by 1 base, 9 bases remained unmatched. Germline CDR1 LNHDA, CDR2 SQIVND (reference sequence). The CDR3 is CASSIQQGERSNQPQHF. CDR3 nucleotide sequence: TGTGCCAGTAGTATTCAGCAGGGGGAGAGAAGCAATCAGCCCCAGCATTTT.

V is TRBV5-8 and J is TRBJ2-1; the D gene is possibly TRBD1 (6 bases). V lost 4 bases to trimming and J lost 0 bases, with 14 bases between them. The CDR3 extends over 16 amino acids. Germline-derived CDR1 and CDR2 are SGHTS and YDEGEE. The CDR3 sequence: CASSDPSRGSYNEQFF. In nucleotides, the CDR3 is TGTGCCAGCAGCGACCCCAGCAGGGGCTCCTACAATGAGCAGTTCTTC.

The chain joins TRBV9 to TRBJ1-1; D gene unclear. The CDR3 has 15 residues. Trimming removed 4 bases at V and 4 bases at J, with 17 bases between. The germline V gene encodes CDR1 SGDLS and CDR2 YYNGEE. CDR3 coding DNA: TGTGCCAGCAGCCCAGGTGGGTGGTTGGGCACTGAAGCTTTCTTT. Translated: CASSPGGWLGTEAFF.

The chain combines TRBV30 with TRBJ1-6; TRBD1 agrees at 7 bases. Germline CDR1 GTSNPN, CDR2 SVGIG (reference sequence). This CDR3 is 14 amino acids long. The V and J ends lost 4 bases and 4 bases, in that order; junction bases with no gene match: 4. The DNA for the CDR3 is TGTGCCTGGACGGGACAGCCGTATAATTCACCCCTCCACTTT. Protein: CAWTGQPYNSPLHF. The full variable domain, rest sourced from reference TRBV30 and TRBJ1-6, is SQTIHQWPATLVQPVGSPLSLECTVEGTSNPNLYWYRQAAGRGLQLLFYSVGIGQISSEVPQNLSASRPQDRQFILSSKKLLLSDSGFYLCAWTGQPYNSPLHFGNGTRLTVT.

Here the CDR3 reads CASDGTGNEKLFF. For the CDR3, the DNA is TGTGCCTCTGACGGGACAGGGAATGAAAAACTGTTTTTT. V is TRBV30 and J is TRBJ1-4; 9 nucleotides line up with TRBD1. The CDR3 is 13 amino acids. Germline CDR1 reads GTSNPN; CDR2 reads SVGIG (reference sequence). Losses at the gene ends were 7 bases for V and 5 bases for J; bases not matched to a gene: 5.

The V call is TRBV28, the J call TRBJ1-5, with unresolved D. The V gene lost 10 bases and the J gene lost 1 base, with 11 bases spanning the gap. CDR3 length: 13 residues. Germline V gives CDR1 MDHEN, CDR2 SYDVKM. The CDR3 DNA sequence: TGTGCCACCAAGTCGGGGAGCAATCAGCCCCAGCATTTT. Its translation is CATKSGSNQPQHF.

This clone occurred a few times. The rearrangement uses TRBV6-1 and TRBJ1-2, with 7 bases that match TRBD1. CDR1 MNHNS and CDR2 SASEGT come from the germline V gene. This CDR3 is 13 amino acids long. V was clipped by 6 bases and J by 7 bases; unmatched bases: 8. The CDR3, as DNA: TGTGCCAGCAGACCAGACAGGGAGCGTGGCTACACCTTC. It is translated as CASRPDRERGYTF.

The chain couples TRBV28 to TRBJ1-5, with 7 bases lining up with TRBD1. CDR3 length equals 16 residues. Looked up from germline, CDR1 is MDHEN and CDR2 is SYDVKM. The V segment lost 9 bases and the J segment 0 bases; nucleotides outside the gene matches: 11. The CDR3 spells CASTGAVVYSNQPQHF. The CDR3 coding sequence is TGTGCCAGTACAGGGGCGGTGGTATATAGCAATCAGCCCCAGCATTTT.

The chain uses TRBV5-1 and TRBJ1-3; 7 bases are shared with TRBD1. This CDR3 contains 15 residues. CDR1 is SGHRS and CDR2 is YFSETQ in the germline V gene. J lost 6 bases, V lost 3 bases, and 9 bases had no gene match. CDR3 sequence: CASSSSGQNSNTIYF. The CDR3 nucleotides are TGCGCCAGCAGCTCCTCGGGACAGAATTCAAACACCATATATTTT.

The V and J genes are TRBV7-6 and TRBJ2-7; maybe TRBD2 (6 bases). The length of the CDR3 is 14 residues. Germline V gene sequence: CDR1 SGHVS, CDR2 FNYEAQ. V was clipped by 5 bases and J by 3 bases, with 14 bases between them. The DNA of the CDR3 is TGTGCCAGCAGCCGGGGGAATGCTCACTACGAGCAGTACTTC. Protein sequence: CASSRGNAHYEQYF.